The present TCR beta chain was sequenced within a study of blood T cell repertoires in COVID-19. Across the study: COVID-19 samples, acute and convalescent, were from the United States, Italy and Spain. The cDNA or gDNA used as material had been derived from T cells, B-cell-depleted T cells, or PBMCs.

This CDR3 is 14 amino acids long. The germline gives CDR1 KGHDR, CDR2 SFDVKD. J was trimmed by 4 bases and V by 6 bases; bases with no gene match: 6. In the authors' methods: Reference gene primer amplification in the assay estimated nucleated cell counts. Profiled with immunoSEQ multiplex PCR; TCRdb holds only in-frame clones, not every one. That table is the source of V, J and clone size, and D and trimming were worked out from the DNA. The sample holds tens of thousands of clones, roughly 96% seen once. This clone appeared once. The chain combines TRBV24-1 with TRBJ2-3; TRBD1 agrees at 7 bases. The clonotype originates from a human donor with active COVID-19. The donor label of this sample is uncertain. The material sequenced was peripheral blood. This CDR3 is CATSPTGAPDTQYF. CDR3 in DNA: TGTGCCACCAGTCCAACAGGGGCTCCAGATACGCAGTATTTT.